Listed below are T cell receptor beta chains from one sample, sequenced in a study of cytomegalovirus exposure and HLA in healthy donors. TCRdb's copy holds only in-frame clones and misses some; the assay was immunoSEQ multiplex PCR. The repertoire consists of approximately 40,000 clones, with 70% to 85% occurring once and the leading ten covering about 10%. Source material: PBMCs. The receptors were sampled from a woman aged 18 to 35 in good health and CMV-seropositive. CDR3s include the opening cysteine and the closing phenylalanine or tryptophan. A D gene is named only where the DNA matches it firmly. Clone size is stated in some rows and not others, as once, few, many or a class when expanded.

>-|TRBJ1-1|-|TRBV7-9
TGTTCCAGCAGCAATGGACAGATGAACACTGAAGCTTTCTTT
CSSSNGQMNTEAFF
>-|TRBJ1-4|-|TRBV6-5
TGTGCCAGCAGTTACTCCGGACAGCTCAATGAAAAACTGTTTTTT
CASSYSGQLNEKLFF
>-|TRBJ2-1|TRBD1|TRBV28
TGTGCCAGCAGCCGGCAGACAGGGCTAGTTGCTGAGCAGTTCTTC
CASSRQTGLVAEQFF
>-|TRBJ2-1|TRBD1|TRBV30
TGTGCCTGGAGACCCGGGACAGGGTTTTACAATGAGCAGTTCTTC
CAWRPGTGFYNEQFF
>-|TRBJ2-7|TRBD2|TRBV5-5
TGTGCCAGCAGCCCAGCGGGAGCCTACGAGCAGTACTTC
CASSPAGAYEQYF
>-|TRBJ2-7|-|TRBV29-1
TGCAGCGTTGCAGGGGAGAGCTCCTACGAGCAGTACTTC
CSVAGESSYEQYF
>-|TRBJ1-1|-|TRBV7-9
TGTGCCAGCAGACCTGACGCGGTAGATGAAGCTTTCTTT
CASRPDAVDEAFF
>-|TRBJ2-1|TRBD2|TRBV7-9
TGTGCCAGCAGCTCCGGGGGGAACGATGAGCAGTTCTTC
CASSSGGNDEQFF
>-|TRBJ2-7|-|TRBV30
TGTGCCTGGAGTGTCCACAGGGCCTACGAGCAGTACTTC
CAWSVHRAYEQYF
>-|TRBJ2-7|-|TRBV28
TGTGCCAGCAGTTTCTGGCGGAGCTCCTACGAGCAGTACTTC
CASSFWRSSYEQYF
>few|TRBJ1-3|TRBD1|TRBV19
TGTGCCAGTCTACCCGTCCCAGGGGGGTCTGGAAACACCATATATTTT
CASLPVPGGSGNTIYF
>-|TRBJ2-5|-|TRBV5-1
TGCGCCAGCAGCTCCCTTGAGACCCAGTACTTC
CASSSLETQYF
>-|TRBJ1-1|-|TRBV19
TGTGCCAGTAGTCCCTGGGGACATTTGAACACTGAAGCTTTCTTT
CASSPWGHLNTEAFF
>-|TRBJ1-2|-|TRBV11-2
TGTGCCAGCGAACCAGGACTTGCTAACTATGGCTACACCTTC
CASEPGLANYGYTF
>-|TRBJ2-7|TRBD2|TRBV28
TGTGCCAGCAGTTTGGGGGGACTAGCGGGAGCCGAGCAGTACTTC
CASSLGGLAGAEQYF
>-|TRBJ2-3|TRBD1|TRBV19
TGTGCCAGTAGCGGAAGGGGGACAGGGGACTTTTTGGATACGCAGTATTTT
CASSGRGTGDFLDTQYF
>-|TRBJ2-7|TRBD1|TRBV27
TGTGCCAGCAGTCGAGGGACAGGGTCCTACGAGCAGTACTTC
CASSRGTGSYEQYF
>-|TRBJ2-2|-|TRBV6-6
TGTGCCAGCAGTTATACTCGGTACACCGGGGAGCTGTTTTTT
CASSYTRYTGELFF
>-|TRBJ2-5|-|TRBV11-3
TGTGCCAGCAGCTTACGACAGCAAGAGACCCAGTACTTC
CASSLRQQETQYF
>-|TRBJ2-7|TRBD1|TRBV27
TGTGCCAGCAGCCTCACGGGGACAGGGAGCTACGAGCAGTACTTC
CASSLTGTGSYEQYF
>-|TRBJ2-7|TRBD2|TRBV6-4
TGTGCCAGCTCCGTGGAGGCGGGAGGGTACGAGCAGTACTTC
CASSVEAGGYEQYF
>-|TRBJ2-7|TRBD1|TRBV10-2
TGCGCCAGCAGTACGACGACAGGGTGGAGTTCCTACGAGCAGTACTTC
CASSTTTGWSSYEQYF
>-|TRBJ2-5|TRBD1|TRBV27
TGTGCCAGCAGTGCCCCGGGACAGGGTAAAGAGACCCAGTACTTC
CASSAPGQGKETQYF
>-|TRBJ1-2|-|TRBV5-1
TGCGCCAGCAGCTTGGCGGCAGGGGCTAACTATGGCTACACCTTC
CASSLAAGANYGYTF
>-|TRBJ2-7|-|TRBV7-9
TGTGCCAGCAGCTTTAGTTCGACAGCCTACGAGCAGTACTTC
CASSFSSTAYEQYF
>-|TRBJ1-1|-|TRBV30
TGTGCCTGTACGTCCCGGTACCCCCCCGCCATTACCAACACTGAAGCTTTCTTT
CACTSRYPPAITNTEAFF
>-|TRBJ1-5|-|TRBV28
TGTGCCAGCAGTTTCCGTCGCCAGGTTAGCAATCAGCCCCAGCATTTT
CASSFRRQVSNQPQHF
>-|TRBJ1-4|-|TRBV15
TGTGCCACCAGCAGGGGAGGAGCCCAAATGAGGGAAAAACTGTTTTTT
CATSRGGAQMREKLFF
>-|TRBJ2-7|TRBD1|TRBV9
TGTGCCAGCAGCCCAGGGGGCGCGGTATACGAGCAGTACTTC
CASSPGGAVYEQYF
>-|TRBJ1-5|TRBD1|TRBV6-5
TGTGCCAGCAGATCCAGGGGGCTGAATCAGCCCCAGCATTTT
CASRSRGLNQPQHF
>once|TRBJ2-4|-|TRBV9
TGTGCCAGCAGCGTAGCGGGAGAAGGGACGGGAAACATTCAGTACTTC
CASSVAGEGTGNIQYF
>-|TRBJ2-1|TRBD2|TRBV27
TGTGCCAGCAGAGGGGGACTAGCGGTCTACAATGAGCAGTTCTTC
CASRGGLAVYNEQFF
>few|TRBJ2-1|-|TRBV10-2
TGCGCCAGCTCCTCAGGGGAGCAGTTCTTC
CASSSGEQFF
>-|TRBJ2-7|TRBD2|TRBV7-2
TGTGCCAGCAGCGGCGGGACTAGCGGGACCTACGAGCAGTACTTC
CASSGGTSGTYEQYF
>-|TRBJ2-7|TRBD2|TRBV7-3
TGTGCCAGCAGCTTAACGACGCCAGCGGGGGTGGGCGAGCAGTACTTC
CASSLTTPAGVGEQYF